This T cell receptor beta chain was sequenced in a study of post-analysis software for immune sequencing data. Looking at the study overall: As for disease course, relapsing-remitting, secondary progressive and progressive-relapsing multiple sclerosis were all included.

About this clonotype itself: What it binds is unknown.

The germline V and J ends were trimmed by 2 bases and 3 bases, with 10 bases remaining between them. The germline V gene has CDR1 KGHSH and CDR2 LQKENI. The CDR3 sequence is 14 residues long. The TCR beta cDNA libraries contained unique molecular identifiers. TCRdb fed the PCR reads into MiXCR, producing one record per CDR3 protein. The sample contains some 260,000 distinct CDR3 sequences, 35% to 40% of which appear only once. Study-wide results and caveats: When patients were compared with controls, four to six TRBV segments were more frequent, TRBV5-6, TRBV5-1 and TRBV20-1 among them. Strong co-clustering by F measure was seen for same-batch samples. When compared against controls, multiple sclerosis patients showed significantly lower normalized Chao1 diversity.

The source material was blood. This sequence joins TRBV18 and TRBJ1-1; a weak D match, TRBD1 (5 bases). This TCR was recovered from a girl between 5 and 17 years old with multiple sclerosis. CDR3: CASSPDRYDTEAFF. The CDR3 coding sequence is TGTGCCAGCTCACCAGACAGATATGACACTGAAGCTTTCTTT.